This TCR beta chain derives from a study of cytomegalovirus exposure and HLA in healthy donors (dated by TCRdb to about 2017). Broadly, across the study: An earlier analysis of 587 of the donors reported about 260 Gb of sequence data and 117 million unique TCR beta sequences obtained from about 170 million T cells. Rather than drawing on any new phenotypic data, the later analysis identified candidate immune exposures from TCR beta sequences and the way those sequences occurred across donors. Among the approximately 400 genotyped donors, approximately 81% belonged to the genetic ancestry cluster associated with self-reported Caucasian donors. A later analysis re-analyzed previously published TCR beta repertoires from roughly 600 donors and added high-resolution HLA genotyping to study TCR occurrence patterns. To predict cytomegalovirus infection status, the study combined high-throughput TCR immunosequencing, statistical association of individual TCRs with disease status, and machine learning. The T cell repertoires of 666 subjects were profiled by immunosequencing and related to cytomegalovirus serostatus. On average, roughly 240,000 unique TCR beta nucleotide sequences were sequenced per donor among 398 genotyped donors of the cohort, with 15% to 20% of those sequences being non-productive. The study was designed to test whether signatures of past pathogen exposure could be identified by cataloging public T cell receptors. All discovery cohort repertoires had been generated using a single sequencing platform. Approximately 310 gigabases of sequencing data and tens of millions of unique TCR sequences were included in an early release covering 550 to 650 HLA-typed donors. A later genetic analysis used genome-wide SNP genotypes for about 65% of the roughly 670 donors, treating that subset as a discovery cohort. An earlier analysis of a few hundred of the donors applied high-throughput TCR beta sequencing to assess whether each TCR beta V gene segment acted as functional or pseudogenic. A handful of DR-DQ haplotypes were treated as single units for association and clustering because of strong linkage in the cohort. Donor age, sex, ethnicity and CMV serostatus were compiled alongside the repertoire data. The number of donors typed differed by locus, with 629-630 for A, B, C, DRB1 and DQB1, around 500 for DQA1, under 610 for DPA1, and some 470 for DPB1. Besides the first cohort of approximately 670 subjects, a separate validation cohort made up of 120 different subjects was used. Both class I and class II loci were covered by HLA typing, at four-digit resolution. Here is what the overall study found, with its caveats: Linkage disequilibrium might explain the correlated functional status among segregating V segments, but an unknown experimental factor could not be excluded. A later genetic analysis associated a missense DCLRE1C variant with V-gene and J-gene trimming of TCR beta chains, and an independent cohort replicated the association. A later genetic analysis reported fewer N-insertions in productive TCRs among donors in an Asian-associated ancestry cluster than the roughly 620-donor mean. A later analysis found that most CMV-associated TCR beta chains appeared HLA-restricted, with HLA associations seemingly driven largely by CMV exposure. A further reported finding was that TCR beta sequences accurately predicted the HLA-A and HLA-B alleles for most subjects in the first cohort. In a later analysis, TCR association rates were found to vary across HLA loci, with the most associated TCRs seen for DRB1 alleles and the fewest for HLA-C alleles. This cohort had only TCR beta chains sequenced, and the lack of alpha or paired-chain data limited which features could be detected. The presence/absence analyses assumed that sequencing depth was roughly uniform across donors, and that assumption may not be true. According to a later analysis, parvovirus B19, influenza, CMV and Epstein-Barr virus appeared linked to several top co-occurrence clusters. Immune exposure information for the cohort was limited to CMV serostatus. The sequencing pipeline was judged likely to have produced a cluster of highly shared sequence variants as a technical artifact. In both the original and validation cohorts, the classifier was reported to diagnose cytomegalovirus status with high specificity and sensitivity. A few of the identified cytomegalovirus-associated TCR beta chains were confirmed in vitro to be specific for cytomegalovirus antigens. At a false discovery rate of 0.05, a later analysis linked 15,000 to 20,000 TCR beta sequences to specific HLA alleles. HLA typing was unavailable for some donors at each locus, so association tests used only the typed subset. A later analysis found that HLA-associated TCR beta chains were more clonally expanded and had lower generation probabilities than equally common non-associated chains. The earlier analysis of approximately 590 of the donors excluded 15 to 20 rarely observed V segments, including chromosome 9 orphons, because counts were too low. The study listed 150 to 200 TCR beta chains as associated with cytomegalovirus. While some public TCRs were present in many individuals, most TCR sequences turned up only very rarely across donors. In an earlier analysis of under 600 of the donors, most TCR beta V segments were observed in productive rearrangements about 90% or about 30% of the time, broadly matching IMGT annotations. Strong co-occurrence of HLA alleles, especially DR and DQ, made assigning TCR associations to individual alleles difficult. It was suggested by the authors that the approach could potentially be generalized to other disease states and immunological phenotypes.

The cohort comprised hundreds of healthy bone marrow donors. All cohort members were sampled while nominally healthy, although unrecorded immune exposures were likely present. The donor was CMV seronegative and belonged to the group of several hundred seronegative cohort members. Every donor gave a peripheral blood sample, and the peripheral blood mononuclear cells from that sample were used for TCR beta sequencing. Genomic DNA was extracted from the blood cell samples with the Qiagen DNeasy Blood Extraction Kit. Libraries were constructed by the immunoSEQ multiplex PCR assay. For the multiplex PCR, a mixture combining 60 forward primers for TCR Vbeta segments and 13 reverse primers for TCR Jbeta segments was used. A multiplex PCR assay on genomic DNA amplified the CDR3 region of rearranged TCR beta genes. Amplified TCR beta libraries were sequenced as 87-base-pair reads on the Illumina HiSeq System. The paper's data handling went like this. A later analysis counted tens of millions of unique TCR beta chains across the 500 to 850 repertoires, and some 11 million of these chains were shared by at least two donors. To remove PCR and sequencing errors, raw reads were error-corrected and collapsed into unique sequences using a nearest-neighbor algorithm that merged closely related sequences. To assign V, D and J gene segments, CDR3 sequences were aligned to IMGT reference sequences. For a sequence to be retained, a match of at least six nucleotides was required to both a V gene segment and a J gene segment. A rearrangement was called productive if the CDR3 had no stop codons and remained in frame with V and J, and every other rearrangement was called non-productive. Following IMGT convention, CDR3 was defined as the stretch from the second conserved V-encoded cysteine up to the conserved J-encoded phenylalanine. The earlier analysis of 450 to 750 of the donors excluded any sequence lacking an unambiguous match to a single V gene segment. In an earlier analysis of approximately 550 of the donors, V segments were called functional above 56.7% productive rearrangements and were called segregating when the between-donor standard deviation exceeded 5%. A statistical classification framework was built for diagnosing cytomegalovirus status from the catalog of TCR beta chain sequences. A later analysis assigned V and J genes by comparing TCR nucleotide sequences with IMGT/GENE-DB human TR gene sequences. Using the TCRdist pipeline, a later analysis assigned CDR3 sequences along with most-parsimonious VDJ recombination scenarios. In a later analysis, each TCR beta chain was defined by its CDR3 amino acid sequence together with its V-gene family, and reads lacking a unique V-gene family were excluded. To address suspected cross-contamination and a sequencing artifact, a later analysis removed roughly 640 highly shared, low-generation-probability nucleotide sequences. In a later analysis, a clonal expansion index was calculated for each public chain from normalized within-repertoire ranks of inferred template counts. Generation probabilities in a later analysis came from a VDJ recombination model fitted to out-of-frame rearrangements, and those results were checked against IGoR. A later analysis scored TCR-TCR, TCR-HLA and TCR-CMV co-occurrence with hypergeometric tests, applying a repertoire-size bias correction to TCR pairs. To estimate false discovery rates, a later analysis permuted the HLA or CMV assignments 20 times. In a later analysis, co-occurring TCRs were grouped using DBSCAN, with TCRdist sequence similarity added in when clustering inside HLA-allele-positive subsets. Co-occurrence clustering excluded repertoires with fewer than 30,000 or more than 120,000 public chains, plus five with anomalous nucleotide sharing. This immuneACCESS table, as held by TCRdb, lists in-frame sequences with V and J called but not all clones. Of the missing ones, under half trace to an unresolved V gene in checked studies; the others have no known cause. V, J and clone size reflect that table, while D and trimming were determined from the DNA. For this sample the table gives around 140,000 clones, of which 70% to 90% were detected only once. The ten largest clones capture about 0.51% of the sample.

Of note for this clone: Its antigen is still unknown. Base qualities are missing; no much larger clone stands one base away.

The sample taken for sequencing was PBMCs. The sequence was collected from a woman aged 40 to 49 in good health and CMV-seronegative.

The nucleotides are TGCAGTGCTCGGTTGCAAGAGACCCAGTACTTC. Its coded protein is CSARLQETQYF. The chain links TRBV20-1 with TRBJ2-5, with no reliable assignment of the D segment. From the cysteine through the phenylalanine, the CDR3 covers 11 amino acids. Only CDR3 DNA is held: 33 bases, read in frame from base 1. V sheds 5 bases and J sheds 2 bases, leaving 6 bases between their ends. CDR1 and CDR2 were assigned from the germline V gene (reference sequence) as DFQATT and SNEGSKA.